This TCR beta chain was found in a study of regulatory T cells in long-lasting Graves disease. General study points: It was in persistent disease that TRBV28, TRBJ1-2 and TRBJ2-5 were favored. Persistent patients had more shared public clonotypes (under 3,000) than new patients (around 950). Study was limited to peripheral blood, excluding thyroid tissue.

The germline V gene encodes CDR1 PRHDT and CDR2 FYEKMQ (reference sequence). V lost 4 bases, J lost 5 bases, and 4 bases stayed unmatched. The CDR3 length is 13 residues. This clonotype was recorded at least ten times. Its antigen remains unknown. As to time point: newly diagnosed GD, antithyroid drugs for less than 3 months. RNA isolated from PBMCs was used to make the TCR library. Diagnosing Graves' disease relied on the American Thyroid Association guidelines. In building TCR beta libraries, iRepertoire HTBI primers were used together with Arm-PCR of CDR3 regions. In TCRdb, the multiplex PCR reads were re-called with MiXCR into one record per CDR3 protein. The data show roughly 220,000 distinct CDR3 sequences, with 15% to 20% seen just once and around 20% held by the top ten.

V gene TRBV13 combines with J gene TRBJ2-5, with 7 positions matching TRBD1. The clonotype originates from a female donor with Graves disease. Specimen: peripheral blood mononuclear cells (PBMCs), collected at new diagnosis, from a patient treated with antithyroid drugs. DNA of the CDR3: TGTGCCAGCAGCTGGGGACAGTGGGAGACCCAGTACTTC. This sequence encodes CASSWGQWETQYF.